This TCR beta chain was profiled in a study of blood T cell repertoires in COVID-19. Produced via immunoSEQ multiplex PCR; TCRdb's table is partial and in-frame only. The sample includes approximately 180,000 clones, approximately 83% of them seen just once. The germline V gene has CDR1 SEHNR and CDR2 FQNEAQ (reference sequence). V was clipped by 2 bases and J by 6 bases, with 10 bases between them. The CDR3 sequence is 13 residues long. The receptor comes from a man in his sixties with acute or convalescent COVID-19. The specimen was peripheral blood. V usage is TRBV7-9 and J usage is TRBJ1-1; D is unresolved. The CDR3 DNA reads as TGTGCCAGCAGCTTACGGGAGGGCTCTGAAGCTTTCTTT. Amino acids: CASSLREGSEAFF.